This T cell receptor beta chain was retrieved from a study of OX40 agonist ivuxolimab in advanced cancers. Clones were read by immunoSEQ multiplex PCR, and TCRdb kept only the in-frame ones, dropping some. Of some 20,000 clones listed, around 80% are singletons. CDR3 size: 16 residues. CDR1 is SGDLS and CDR2 is YYNGEE in the germline V gene. The ends lost 4 bases at V and 8 bases at J; junction bases unmatched: 16. Broader study findings: More expanded clones were seen, on average, in CD8+ T cells than in CD4+.

In regard to this clone: The target antigen is unknown.

Autoimmune disease history or systemic immunosuppression barred patients. This specimen was CD4+ or CD8+ T cells sorted from blood, taken in a trial of the OX40 agonist ivuxolimab. This TCR was sampled from an adult with an advanced solid tumor such as melanoma, head and neck, liver or kidney cancer. This rearrangement joins TRBV9 to TRBJ1-2; TRBD1 matches 8 bases. The CDR3 nucleotides read TGTGCCAGCAGCCCATCAGGGACAGGACAGGCGTTCGGCTACACCTTC. Amino acids: CASSPSGTGQAFGYTF. The whole variable domain, filled in from reference TRBV9 and TRBJ1-2, reads DSGVTQTPKHLITATGQRVTLRCSPRSGDLSVYWYQQSLDQGLQFLIQYYNGEERAKGNILERFSAQQFPDLHSELNLSSLELGDSALYFCASSPSGTGQAFGYTFGSGTRLTVV.